This T cell receptor beta chain was observed in a study of OX40 agonist ivuxolimab in advanced cancers. TCRdb keeps only in-frame clones here, not all; method: immunoSEQ multiplex PCR. The sample gives fewer than 90,000 clones, less than 90% of which show up once; roughly 3% is in the top ten. CDR1 is LGHNT and CDR2 is FRNRAP in the germline V gene. The CDR3 has 13 amino acids. The V gene lost 3 bases and the J gene lost 2 bases, with 7 bases spanning the gap. This chain connects TRBV12-5 to TRBJ1-1; D remains unclear. This clonotype was sampled from an adult with an advanced solid tumor such as melanoma, head and neck, liver or kidney cancer. The sample was CD4+ or CD8+ T cells sorted from blood, taken in a trial of the OX40 agonist ivuxolimab. The CDR3 DNA follows: TGTGCTAGTGGTTTTCGGACTAACACTGAAGCTTTCTTT. This encodes CASGFRTNTEAFF. Full variable domain (outside the CDR3, taken from reference TRBV12-5 and TRBJ1-1): DARVTQTPRHKVTEMGQEVTMRCQPILGHNTVFWYRQTMMQGLELLAYFRNRAPLDDSGMPKDRFSAEMPDATLATLKIQPSEPRDSAVYFCASGFRTNTEAFFGQGTRLTVV.